The entry that follows covers one T cell receptor beta chain sequence. The antigen this receptor binds is unknown. Base qualities are missing; no much larger clone stands one base away. The sample belongs to a study of graft-versus-host responses after intestinal transplantation (dated by TCRdb to the early 2020s). Regarding the complete study: The transplants that recipients received were multivisceral, liver-intestinal, or isolated intestinal. All recipients received anti-thymocyte globulin induction followed by maintenance tacrolimus and steroids for three to four years. Graft-versus-host and host-versus-graft alloreactive T cell clones were tracked in the graft, circulation and bone marrow after intestinal transplantation using bulk TCR-beta CDR3 sequencing. Alloreactive clones were identified by sequencing pre-transplant mixed lymphocyte reaction products and comparing them with unstimulated pre-transplant donor and recipient T cells. The cohort enrolled roughly 25 intestinal transplant recipients including one retransplant, and 3 patients lacking pretransplant specimens were excluded. A peak of at least 4% donor T cells among recipient peripheral blood mononuclear cells was the definition used for donor T cell macrochimerism. Samples from a few later patients were sequenced in-house on an Illumina MiSeq with MiXCR processing rather than by the commercial service. Study-wide conclusions, independent of this receptor: Early after transplant, peak levels of circulating GvH clones were found to be associated with declines in HvG clones. The conclusions were limited by the relatively low number and heterogeneity of the intestinal transplant patients. GvH clones turned up in recipient bone marrow, with some appearing earlier in ileal mucosa or blood, a pattern consistent with an intestinal mucosal origin. In patients with donor T cell macrochimerism, the allografts had high GvH to HvG T cell clonal ratios.

Blood samples were collected up to 4 times in the first month after transplant and then at least monthly when available. Reading the germline V gene gives CDR1 MDHEN and CDR2 SYDVKM. The CDR3 runs 14 amino acids, cysteine and phenylalanine included. CDR3 DNA is the only sequence kept; it has 42 bases, read in frame from the first base. V loses 6 bases at its end and J loses 3 bases; junction bases beyond the gene matches: 7. The receptor library was made with the immunoSEQ multiplex PCR assay. Adaptive Biotechnologies carried out high-throughput TCR-beta CDR3 sequencing of genomic DNA for most patients. As for how the authors treated the data: TCR sequencing data were retrieved from Adaptive's ImmunoSEQ software for roughly 17 patients, whereas a few other patients were processed with MiXCR and VDJtools. CDR3 nucleotide sequences shared between donor and recipient were removed because the origin of such sequences could not be assigned. To count as alloreactive, a clone needed at least 2-fold expansion over unstimulated cells and a minimum CFSE-low frequency of 0.002% (template counts) or 0.001% (read counts). A clone was considered mappable if detected in the sequenced pre-transplant spleen, lymph node, or MLR CFSE-low populations of the donor or recipient. Cumulative frequency of alloreactive clones was calculated as a percentage of all sequences weighted by copy number. TCRdb limited this immuneACCESS table to in-frame rearrangements with V and J called. A share of clones is missing; checked studies link under half to unresolved V genes, and the rest is unexplained. V, J and clone size derive from that table, while D and trimming were established from the DNA sequence. The sample table holds some 41,000 clones, of which 90% to 95% were seen once. Clones ranked in the top ten supply about 3.6% of the sample.

The chain joins TRBV28 to TRBJ2-7; 8 bases in the middle match TRBD2. The source is a human patient who received an intestinal transplant, so some T cells may come from the graft donor. The source material was PBMCs, sampled 700 to 850 days after intestinal transplantation. The nucleotides read TGTGCCAGCAGCTCCTCGGGACTAGACTACGAGCAGTACTTC. It translates as CASSSSGLDYEQYF.